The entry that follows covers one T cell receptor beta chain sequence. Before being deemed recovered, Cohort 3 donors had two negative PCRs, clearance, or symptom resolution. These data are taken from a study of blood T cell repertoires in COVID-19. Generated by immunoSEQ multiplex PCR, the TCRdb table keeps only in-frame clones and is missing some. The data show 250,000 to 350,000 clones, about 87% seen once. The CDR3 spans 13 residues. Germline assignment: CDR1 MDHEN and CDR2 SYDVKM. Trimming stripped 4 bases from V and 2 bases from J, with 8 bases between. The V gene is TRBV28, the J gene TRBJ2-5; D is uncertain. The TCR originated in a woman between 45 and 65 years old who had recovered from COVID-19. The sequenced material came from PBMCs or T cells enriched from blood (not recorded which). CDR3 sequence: CASSSAIQETQYF. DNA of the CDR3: TGTGCCAGCAGTTCCGCTATACAAGAGACCCAGTACTTC.